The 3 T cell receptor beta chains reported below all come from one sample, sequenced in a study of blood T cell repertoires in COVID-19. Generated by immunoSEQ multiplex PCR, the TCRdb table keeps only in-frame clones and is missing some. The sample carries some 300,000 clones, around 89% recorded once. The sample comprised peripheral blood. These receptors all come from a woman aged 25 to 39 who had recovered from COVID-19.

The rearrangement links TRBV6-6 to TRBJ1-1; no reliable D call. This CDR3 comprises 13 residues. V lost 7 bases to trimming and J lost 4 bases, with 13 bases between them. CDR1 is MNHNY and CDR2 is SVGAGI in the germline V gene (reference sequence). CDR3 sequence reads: CASKEGGGTEAFF. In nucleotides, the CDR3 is TGTGCCAGCAAAGAGGGCGGAGGCACTGAAGCTTTCTTT.

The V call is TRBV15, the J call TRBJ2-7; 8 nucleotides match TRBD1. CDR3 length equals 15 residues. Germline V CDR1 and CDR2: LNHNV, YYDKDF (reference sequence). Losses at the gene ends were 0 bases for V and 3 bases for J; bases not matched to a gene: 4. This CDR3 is CATSRELGQGYEQYF. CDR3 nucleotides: TGTGCCACCAGCAGAGAACTTGGACAGGGCTACGAGCAGTACTTC.

The CDR3: CASSFQSSGGWTDTQYF. The CDR3 region has the DNA TGTGCCAGCAGCTTCCAATCTAGCGGGGGTTGGACAGATACGCAGTATTTT. The chain couples TRBV7-2 to TRBJ2-3, with 10 bases fitting TRBD2. Germline V CDR1 and CDR2: SGHTA, FQGNSA. Losses at the gene ends were 3 bases for V and 3 bases for J; bases not matched to a gene: 9. CDR3 length: 17 amino acids.